Below, 5 T cell receptor beta chains from the same sample are listed, as sequenced in a study of shared clonotypes between healthy human individuals. Profiled with immunoSEQ multiplex PCR; TCRdb holds only in-frame clones, not every one. The table has hundreds of thousands of clones, about 95% seen once. As defined, naive CD8 cells were CD45RO-negative and positively selected for CCR7, with terminally differentiated effector memory CD45RA+ cells excluded. Sequencing was carried out using naive CD8+ T cells sorted from blood. The receptors originated from a woman in her twenties or thirties in good health.

The chain carries TRBV15 and TRBJ2-7; TRBD1 is a possible D gene (5 bases). Looked up from germline, CDR1 is LNHNV and CDR2 is YYDKDF (reference sequence). CDR3 size: 13 residues. With 8 bases removed from V and 0 bases from J, the gap between germline ends came to 11 bases. CDR3 amino acids: CATGDGASYEQYF. CDR3 nucleotide sequence: TGTGCCACCGGGGATGGGGCCTCCTACGAGCAGTACTTC.

The CDR3: CASSLYPTSTDTQYF. DNA for the CDR3: TGTGCCAGCAGTTTATACCCGACTAGCACAGATACGCAGTATTTT. The chain recombines TRBV27 with TRBJ2-3; D is unclear. This CDR3 has 15 residues. V gave up 1 base and J gave up 0 bases, with 8 bases separating them. The germline V gene has CDR1 MNHEY and CDR2 SMNVEV (reference sequence).

The chain is built from TRBV9 and TRBJ2-5, with D unresolved. Germline CDR1 reads SGDLS; CDR2 reads YYNGEE. The CDR3 has 12 amino acids. V lost 4 bases, J lost 5 bases, and 9 bases lay in between. The CDR3 nucleotides are TGTGCCAGCAGCTTTCTGGGGGAGACCCAGTACTTC. The encoded protein is CASSFLGETQYF.

The chain joins TRBV7-8 to TRBJ2-3; 9 bases fit TRBD2. Germline-derived CDR1 and CDR2 are SGHVS and FQNEAQ. CDR3 length: 16 residues. The ends lost 1 base at V and 1 base at J; junction bases unmatched: 3. This CDR3 is CASSLVIAGGTDTQYF. The CDR3 DNA sequence: TGTGCCAGCAGCTTAGTAATAGCGGGGGGCACAGATACGCAGTATTTT.

The CDR3 loop reads CASSSGKTEAFF. CDR3 sequence (DNA): TGTGCCAGCAGTTCCGGTAAAACTGAAGCTTTCTTT. The chain carries TRBV27 and TRBJ1-1; unclear D gene. The CDR3 has 12 residues. Germline V gives CDR1 MNHEY, CDR2 SMNVEV (reference sequence). Trimming removed 4 bases from V and 5 bases from J, with 8 bases in between.